The present T cell receptor beta chain was sequenced within a study of T cells expressing NK-cell markers. Across the study: The authors derived TCR beta repertoires from sorted CD3+CD56+NKG2C+, CD3+CD56+NKG2C- and CD3+CD56-NKG2C+ T cells.

Germline V gene lookup returns CDR1 WSHSY and CDR2 SAAADI. The CDR3 totals 13 residues. TCRdb re-called the 5' RACE reads and gives one entry per CDR3 protein, without DNA. This repertoire includes 550,000 to 600,000 distinct CDR3 sequences. The sequence was obtained from a man between 18 and 35 years old in good health. Sequencing used blood T cells: a sorted CD56 or NKG2C T cell subset, CD4+ or CD8+ T cells, or bulk PBMC T cells (not recorded which). The chain employs TRBV10-2 and TRBJ2-1. CDR3 residues: CASSVLSYNEQFF.